A single sample is the source of the 8 T cell receptor beta chains below, sequenced in a study of vaccination effects on CD4 cells after COVID-19. The antigens these receptors bind are not known. Sequencing followed a ViraFEST assay step that expanded antigen-specific CD4+ T cells with viral peptide pools. Subsequent to roughly 9 days of culture, CD4+ T cells were isolated. Each participant was given two doses of one vaccine (BNT162b2 or mRNA-1273). The protocol was immunoSEQ multiplex PCR, while the TCRdb copy is restricted to in-frame clones and leaves out a portion. The sample consists of some 68,000 clones, around 81% of them appearing once. The source was CD4+ T cells from PBMCs cultured with HCoV-229E spike peptides, collected after COVID-19 vaccination. Receptors originate from a human donor who received a COVID-19 vaccine.

The rearrangement joins TRBV19 to TRBJ1-5, with TRBD1 matching 7 bases. The CDR3 has 15 amino acids. CDR1 and CDR2 (germline): LNHDA, SQIVND (reference sequence). V shed 2 bases and J 7 bases; nucleotides not matched to a gene: 8. CDR3 in DNA: TGTGCCAGTAGTATACCCCGACAGGGAGGGCAGCCCCAGCATTTT. This codes for CASSIPRQGGQPQHF.

The V and J genes are TRBV3-1 (or the pseudogene TRBV3-2) and TRBJ2-2, with D perhaps matching TRBD1 (6 bases). Per germline, CDR1 LGHDT and CDR2 YNNKEL (reference sequence). V was clipped by 5 bases and J by 0 bases, with 19 bases between them. The CDR3 length is 18 residues. CDR3 DNA: TGTGCCAGCAGCTACTGGGCACGGACAGCCGCGAACACCGGGGAGCTGTTTTTT. Its translation is CASSYWARTAANTGELFF.

The chain couples TRBV19 to TRBJ2-1; no firm D call. Per the germline V gene, CDR1 is LNHDA and CDR2 is SQIVND (reference sequence). CDR3 size: 14 residues. V lost 4 bases to trimming and J lost 4 bases, with 11 bases between them. CDR3 sequence (DNA): TGTGCCAGTAGTACAGACCACGGTTACAATGAGCAGTTCTTC. It specifies CASSTDHGYNEQFF.

The chain carries TRBV6-5 and TRBJ2-7, with 11 bases identical to TRBD2. CDR1 is MNHEY, CDR2 SVGAGI, per germline. The CDR3 length is 13 residues. Trimming took 6 bases from V and 10 from J; bases not matched to a gene: 8. CDR3 sequence reads: CASRGGTSGPQYV. CDR3 nucleotides: TGTGCCAGCAGGGGGGGGACTAGCGGTCCTCAGTACGTC.

Turning to this clone: This CDR3 is also generated by other DNA sequences in the sample. The chain joins TRBV18 to TRBJ2-5; 7 bases match TRBD2. The CDR3 extends over 15 amino acids. Losses at the gene ends were 1 base for V and 2 bases for J; bases not matched to a gene: 4. The germline gives CDR1 KGHSH, CDR2 LQKENI. The CDR3 DNA reads TGTGCCAGCTCACCACTGGCGGGAGCTCAAGAGACCCAGTACTTC. Its translation is CASSPLAGAQETQYF. Combining the CDR3 with reference TRBV18 and TRBJ2-5 gives the whole variable domain NAGVMQNPRHLVRRRGQEARLRCSPMKGHSHVYWYRQLPEEGLKFMVYLQKENIIDESGMPKERFSAEFPKEGPSILRIQQVVRGDSAAYFCASSPLAGAQETQYFGPGTRLLVL.

The V gene is TRBV6-5, the J gene TRBJ2-7, with 7 bases matching TRBD2. The CDR3 spans 15 residues. CDR1 MNHEY and CDR2 SVGAGI come from the germline V gene. Trimming cost V 10 bases and J 4 bases; bases outside gene matches: 16. The CDR3 nucleotides are TGTGCCACCCGTCTGACTAGCAACCCTTCATACGAGCAGTACGTC. Protein: CATRLTSNPSYEQYV.

This rearrangement joins TRBV2 to TRBJ1-5, with D possibly TRBD1 on 5 matching bases. The CDR3 extends over 16 amino acids. Trimming cost V 4 bases and J 5 bases, with 18 bases left between them. CDR1 SNHLY and CDR2 FYNNEI come from the germline V gene. The CDR3 is CASSVGPLGGDQPQHF. The CDR3 DNA reads TGTGCCAGCAGTGTAGGCCCCCTGGGGGGGGATCAGCCCCAGCATTTT. The full variable domain, rest sourced from reference TRBV2 and TRBJ1-5, is EPEVTQTPSHQVTQMGQEVILRCVPISNHLYFYWYRQILGQKVEFLVSFYNNEISEKSEIFDDQFSVERPDGSNFTLKIRSTKLEDSAMYFCASSVGPLGGDQPQHFGDGTRLSIL.

The rearrangement links TRBV12-3 or TRBV12-4 to TRBJ1-6; weak D call: TRBD1 (5 bases). The CDR3 is made up of 13 amino acids. V shed 3 bases and J shed 12 bases, with 12 bases lying between them. The CDR3 loop reads CASSLGQIGPLHF. The CDR3 nucleotides are TGTGCCAGCAGTTTGGGGCAAATAGGACCCCTCCACTTT.